The 7 T cell receptor beta chains reported below all come from one sample, sequenced in a study of blood T cells in healthy people across ages. Primed by a sample-barcoded 5' primer and a J-beta primer mix, a second PCR proceeded for 7 to 11 cycles. TCRdb used MiXCR to reprocess the 5' RACE reads, holding one entry per CDR3 protein. Seen here are about 970,000 distinct CDR3 sequences, roughly half observed once, and the top ten hold about a fifth. What was sequenced was blood. All receptors derive from a woman between 55 and 75 years old in good health.

The chain carries TRBV6-1 and TRBJ2-3; D not certain. The CDR3 has 14 residues. The germline gives CDR1 MNHNS, CDR2 SASEGT. V lost 2 bases to trimming and J lost 14 bases, with 20 bases between them. The CDR3 spells CASSEPDGHRDAYF. The CDR3 nucleotides read TGTGCCAGCAGTGAACCCGATGGCCACAGAGACGCGTATTTT.

This chain joins TRBV13 and TRBJ1-2; TRBD1 matches at 9 bases. Germline V gene lookup returns CDR1 PRHDT and CDR2 FYEKMQ (reference sequence). Trimming took 4 bases from V and 7 from J; bases not matched to a gene: 7. The CDR3 has 14 residues. The CDR3, as DNA: TGTGCCAGCAGCTCCGACAGGGGGTTCGGTGGCTACACCTTC. Translated, it gives CASSSDRGFGGYTF.

This chain joins TRBV20-1 and TRBJ2-1; D perhaps matches TRBD2 (7 bases). Germline V lookup: CDR1 DFQATT, CDR2 SNEGSKA (reference sequence). The CDR3 spans 13 residues. V was trimmed by 7 bases and J by 6 bases, leaving 16 bases between them. The CDR3: CSVGGAWLNEQFF. The DNA for the CDR3 is TGCAGTGTGGGGGGGGCTTGGCTCAATGAGCAGTTCTTC.

The genes are TRBV18 and TRBJ2-1; 9 bases align to TRBD1. J gave up 6 bases and V 3 bases, and 6 bases lay outside the gene matches. The CDR3 length is 15 residues. Per the germline V gene, CDR1 is KGHSH and CDR2 is LQKENI. CDR3 nucleotide sequence: TGTGCCAGCTCACCCGACAGGGGGGTGGGCAATGAGCAGTTCTTC. It specifies CASSPDRGVGNEQFF.

The chain carries TRBV7-6 and TRBJ2-3, with unresolved D. Trimming removed 4 bases from V and 3 bases from J, with 17 bases in between. This CDR3 contains 16 residues. Germline assignment: CDR1 SGHVS and CDR2 FNYEAQ. CDR3 nucleotides: TGTGCCAGCAGCTACTCAGTCGGGTTGCGGACAGATACGCAGTATTTT. It specifies CASSYSVGLRTDTQYF. Variable domain in full (rest from reference TRBV7-6 and TRBJ2-3): GAGVSQSPRYKVTKRGQDVALRCDPISGHVSLYWYRQALGQGPEFLTYFNYEAQQDKSGLPNDRFSAERPEGSISTLTIQRTEQRDSAMYRCASSYSVGLRTDTQYFGPGTRLTVL.

V and J are TRBV27 and TRBJ1-2; D is unclear. This CDR3 has 16 amino acids. The ends were cut back, 2 bases at V and 2 bases at J, with 15 bases in the middle. CDR1 MNHEY and CDR2 SMNVEV come from the germline V gene (reference sequence). The CDR3: CASSLTGRTANYGYTF. CDR3 nucleotide sequence: TGTGCCAGCAGTTTAACCGGACGGACGGCCAACTATGGCTACACCTTC.

The V and J genes are TRBV4-3 and TRBJ2-1, with D perhaps matching TRBD2 (6 bases). This CDR3 has 14 amino acids. Germline loops: CDR1 LGHNA, CDR2 YSLEER. Trimming pared 4 bases from V and 9 bases from J, leaving 16 bases between. The CDR3 DNA is TGCGCCAGCAGCCTGCTCGGGAGCGGTAGTGAGCAGTTCTTC. This codes for CASSLLGSGSEQFF.